This entry describes one TCR beta chain. The germline V gene has CDR1 SGHAT and CDR2 FQNNGV. This CDR3 contains 15 residues. V lost 5 bases and J 5 bases, leaving 16 bases between the germline ends. This sample is drawn from a study of cytomegalovirus exposure and HLA in healthy donors. Study summary: A preliminary data release comprised around 90 million unique TCRs obtained from HLA-typed donors.

The PCR contained 60 Vbeta and 13 Jbeta primers. Sequencing was performed with immunoSEQ multiplex PCR; in TCRdb, only in-frame clones are kept and a portion is missing. The sample has 120,000 or so clones, 70% to 85% seen once; the top ten hold approximately 6.3%. The chain is built from TRBV11-2 and TRBJ1-5; D is perhaps TRBD1 (6 bases). The receptor was isolated from a man younger than 35 in good health and CMV-seropositive. Sequenced material: PBMCs. CDR3 sequence (DNA): TGTGCCAGCAGCCCTCAGGGGCGCTGGGATCAGCCCCAGCATTTT. Its translation is CASSPQGRWDQPQHF.